Shown below are 17 T cell receptor beta chains from a single sample sequenced in a study of T cell responses to AZD1222 COVID-19 vaccine. Profiling relied on immunoSEQ multiplex PCR, and the TCRdb table lists in-frame clones only, not all of them. Counted here are 150,000 to 200,000 clones, over 75% occurring once; the ten biggest clones make up around 2.9%. The specimen comprised peripheral blood, sampled on day 0 of AZD1222 vaccination. The receptor source for this set is an adult in good health.

The gene calls are TRBV9 and TRBJ1-6, with a tentative D call TRBD1 (6 bases). Germline CDR1 and CDR2: SGDLS and YYNGEE. Trimming stripped 4 bases from V and 9 bases from J, with 23 bases between. The CDR3 spans 17 residues. Here the CDR3 reads CASSPLGGAGAGSPLHF. The CDR3 DNA reads as TGTGCCAGCAGCCCACTAGGGGGAGCAGGGGCCGGTTCACCCCTCCACTTT.

This clone was found once. This rearrangement joins TRBV29-1 to TRBJ1-5; D uncertain. Germline V gene lookup returns CDR1 SQVTM and CDR2 ANQGSEA. Trimming stripped 4 bases from V and 2 bases from J, with 6 bases between. The CDR3 length is 12 residues. CDR3 sequence: CSVVTGNQPQHF. CDR3 nucleotide sequence: TGCAGCGTTGTCACCGGCAATCAGCCCCAGCATTTT.

This chain connects TRBV29-1 to TRBJ1-1; D is uncertain. The V and J ends lost 3 bases and 6 bases respectively, with 20 bases between them. From germline, CDR1 is SQVTM and CDR2 ANQGSEA. CDR3 size: 15 residues. This CDR3 is CSVDRELPFGAEAFF. The CDR3 DNA follows: TGCAGCGTTGACCGGGAGCTACCCTTTGGGGCTGAAGCTTTCTTT. Full variable domain (rest looked up from reference TRBV29-1 and TRBJ1-1): SAVISQKPSRDICQRGTSLTIQCQVDSQVTMMFWYRQQPGQSLTLIATANQGSEATYESGFVIDKFPISRPNLTFSTLTVSNMSPEDSSIYLCSVDRELPFGAEAFFGQGTRLTVV.

The table lists this clone with a count of one. The gene calls are TRBV9 and TRBJ2-3, with D uncertain. The CDR3 spans 14 residues. The ends were cut back, 0 bases at V and 0 bases at J, with 5 bases in the middle. Germline CDR1 reads SGDLS; CDR2 reads YYNGEE. Here the CDR3 DNA reads TGTGCCAGCAGCGTAGGGAGAAGCACAGATACGCAGTATTTT. Translation gives CASSVGRSTDTQYF. The full variable domain, its missing parts supplied by reference TRBV9 and TRBJ2-3, is DSGVTQTPKHLITATGQRVTLRCSPRSGDLSVYWYQQSLDQGLQFLIQYYNGEERAKGNILERFSAQQFPDLHSELNLSSLELGDSALYFCASSVGRSTDTQYFGPGTRLTVL.

The gene calls are TRBV9 and TRBJ1-1, with D hard to call. V dropped 3 bases and J dropped 3 bases, with 15 bases sitting between them. There are 15 residues in the CDR3. Looked up from germline, CDR1 is SGDLS and CDR2 is YYNGEE. This chain's CDR3 is CASSEGLGLDTEAFF. CDR3 DNA sequence: TGTGCCAGCAGCGAAGGGTTAGGTTTGGACACTGAAGCTTTCTTT.

The CDR3 DNA follows: TGCGCCAGCAGCCAAGAGGGCAGAGGGGGCGAGCAGTACTTC. This codes for CASSQEGRGGEQYF. The rearrangement joins TRBV4-3 to TRBJ2-7; perhaps TRBD1 as D (6 bases). The CDR3 contains 14 residues. Looked up from germline, CDR1 is LGHNA and CDR2 is YSLEER. The V and J ends lost 0 bases and 6 bases respectively, with 12 bases between them.

The V gene is TRBV5-3, the J gene TRBJ2-3; possibly TRBD1 for D (5 bases). TRBV5-3 is assigned to the ORF class and has an uncertain function. V was cut by 3 bases and J by 0 bases, with 11 bases left in between. The CDR3 loop spans 15 amino acids. The CDR3 here is CARSWDGASTDTQYF. Written as DNA, the CDR3 is TGTGCCAGAAGCTGGGATGGGGCTAGCACAGATACGCAGTATTTT.

The rearrangement links TRBV6-5 to TRBJ1-1; weak D call: TRBD1 (5 bases). Trimming left V 7 bases short and J 3 bases short, with 12 bases between. This CDR3 contains 13 residues. Germline V gene data show CDR1 as MNHEY and CDR2 as SVGAGI. For the CDR3, the DNA is TGTGCCAGCATTACAGCGGGGGACACTGAAGCTTTCTTT. Translating gives CASITAGDTEAFF.

The chain is built from TRBV4-1 and TRBJ1-6; D not certain. Between the trimmed V and J ends, which lost 1 base and 6 bases, there was a span of 13 bases. CDR1 and CDR2 from the germline V gene are MGHRA and YSYEKL. The CDR3 covers 16 residues. CDR3 amino acids: CASSQGEGQINSPLHF. The CDR3 nucleotides read TGCGCCAGCAGCCAAGGGGAGGGCCAGATTAATTCACCCCTCCACTTT.

The V call is TRBV6-2 or TRBV6-3, the J call TRBJ2-7, with 8 nucleotides matching TRBD1. The CDR3 is 15 residues long. V shed 2 bases and J 3 bases; nucleotides not matched to a gene: 6. The germline V gene encodes CDR1 MNHEY and CDR2 SVGEGT. The CDR3 DNA follows: TGTGCCAGCAGTTACCCCAGACAGGGGTACTACGAGCAGTACTTC. It specifies CASSYPRQGYYEQYF.

This chain links TRBV18 with TRBJ2-7, with TRBD1 matching over 7 bases. There are 13 residues in the CDR3. V shed 5 bases, J shed 3 bases, and the junction held 4 bases outside the gene matches. Germline CDR1 is KGHSH and CDR2 is LQKENI. The CDR3 coding sequence is TGTGCCAGCTCAGTGGGGACAGACTACGAGCAGTACTTC. Amino acid sequence: CASSVGTDYEQYF.

The gene calls are TRBV19 and TRBJ1-2; TRBD1 aligns across 11 bases. With V trimmed by 5 bases and J by 7 bases, 3 bases remained unmatched. Germline CDR1 LNHDA, CDR2 SQIVND (reference sequence). This CDR3 comprises 13 residues. In DNA, the CDR3 is TGTGCCAGTAGTCGGGGGACAGGGGGTGGCTACACCTTC. It translates to CASSRGTGGGYTF.

This clone occurred once. The V and J genes are TRBV16 and TRBJ1-2, with D hard to call. CDR1 KGHSY and CDR2 FQNENV come from the germline V gene. The CDR3 runs 15 residues. Trimming stripped 0 bases from V and 5 bases from J, with 13 bases between. CDR3 DNA sequence: TGTGCCAGCAGCCAATCTTACGGCGGTAGTTATGGCTACACCTTC. Translated, it gives CASSQSYGGSYGYTF.

The V gene is TRBV27, the J gene TRBJ1-5; no definite D call. Trimming removed 11 bases from V and 8 bases from J, with 7 bases in between. This CDR3 region has 9 residues. Germline CDR1 MNHEY, CDR2 SMNVEV (reference sequence). The chain's CDR3 is CACQKPQHF. For the CDR3, the DNA is TGTGCCTGCCAAAAGCCCCAGCATTTT.

The gene calls are TRBV6-5 and TRBJ2-1, with 13 bases aligning to TRBD2. With 6 bases clipped from V and 7 bases from J, the junction kept 6 bases outside the gene matches. Germline CDR1 is MNHEY and CDR2 is SVGAGI. The CDR3 loop spans 15 amino acids. The DNA for the CDR3 is TGTGCCAGCAGCTCGACTAGCGGGGGGTGGAATGAGCAGTTCTTC. Translated: CASSSTSGGWNEQFF.

This chain uses TRBV15 with TRBJ1-6, with 7 bases fitting TRBD1. The CDR3 runs 15 residues. After removal of 5 bases from V and 6 bases from J, the junction contained 7 bases not matched to a gene. CDR1 is LNHNV, CDR2 YYDKDF, per germline (reference sequence). The CDR3 region is CATSDRDSPNSPLHF. Written as DNA, the CDR3 is TGTGCCACCAGCGACCGGGACAGCCCTAATTCACCCCTCCACTTT.

This chain connects TRBV2 to TRBJ1-6; possibly TRBD1 for D (6 bases). CDR3 length: 15 residues. V was cut by 3 bases and J by 10 bases, with 16 bases left in between. The germline CDR1 and CDR2 sequences are SNHLY and FYNNEI. CDR3 DNA sequence: TGTGCCAGCAGTGATGTTGGGGGCAATTTGTCACCCCTCCACTTT. Translated: CASSDVGGNLSPLHF.